A single sample gave rise to the 24 T cell receptor beta chains below, sequenced in a study of blood T cell repertoires in COVID-19. Method: immunoSEQ multiplex PCR; TCRdb's copy keeps in-frame clones and lacks some. The table shows around 370,000 clones, with 75% to 90% occurring only once. Sequenced input: peripheral blood. The receptors derive from a woman aged 45-65 years with COVID-19, enrolled during active disease.

The genes are TRBV19 and TRBJ2-1; D is unresolved. The germline CDR1 and CDR2 sequences are LNHDA and SQIVND (reference sequence). The V end lost 5 bases, the J end lost 6 bases, and 20 bases lay between the germline ends. This CDR3 contains 16 residues. This chain's CDR3 is CASSPSTASWFNEQFF. The DNA for the CDR3 is TGTGCCAGTAGTCCCTCAACGGCTAGTTGGTTCAATGAGCAGTTCTTC.

This chain links TRBV3-1 (or the pseudogene TRBV3-2) with TRBJ1-1; D is undetermined. V was pared by 0 bases and J by 3 bases, with 11 bases between. The CDR3 loop spans 15 amino acids. The germline V gene has CDR1 LGHDT and CDR2 YNNKEL (reference sequence). The chain's CDR3 is CASSQELQRDTEAFF. CDR3 sequence (DNA): TGTGCCAGCAGCCAAGAGTTGCAGAGGGACACTGAAGCTTTCTTT.

The chain couples TRBV19 to TRBJ2-4; the match to TRBD2 covers 14 bases. The CDR3 sequence is 15 residues long. V lost 3 bases to trimming and J lost 9 bases; unmatched junction nucleotides: 4. Germline assignment: CDR1 LNHDA and CDR2 SQIVND (reference sequence). In DNA, the CDR3 is TGTGCCAGTAGTATCGGGACTAGCGGGAGAGGCATTCAGTACTTC. Translating gives CASSIGTSGRGIQYF.

This clone is a singleton in its sample. CDR3 sequence: CASRQDRGVNTEAFF. DNA of the CDR3: TGTGCCAGCAGACAGGACAGGGGGGTGAACACTGAAGCTTTCTTT. The chain has TRBV7-9 and TRBJ1-1, with 10 nucleotides matching TRBD1. J gave up 0 bases and V 6 bases, and 4 bases lay outside the gene matches. There are 15 residues in the CDR3. Germline CDR1 reads SEHNR; CDR2 reads FQNEAQ (reference sequence). Together with reference TRBV7-9 and TRBJ1-1, the CDR3 gives the full variable domain: DTGVSQNPRHKITKRGQNVTFRCDPISEHNRLYWYRQTLGQGPEFLTYFQNEAQLEKSRLLSDRFSAERPKGSFSTLEIQRTEQGDSAMYLCASRQDRGVNTEAFFGQGTRLTVV.

The V and J genes are TRBV29-1 and TRBJ2-1, with D perhaps matching TRBD2 (5 bases). Per the germline V gene, CDR1 is SQVTM and CDR2 is ANQGSEA. The CDR3 is 15 residues long. The ends were cut back, 6 bases at V and 0 bases at J, with 15 bases in the middle. The CDR3 DNA sequence: TGCAGCGTCGTAAAACTAGAGCGCTCCTACAATGAGCAGTTCTTC. As protein: CSVVKLERSYNEQFF.

The chain combines TRBV6-6 with TRBJ2-7; 10 bases agree with TRBD1. The germline V gene encodes CDR1 MNHNY and CDR2 SVGAGI (reference sequence). V shed 10 bases and J 6 bases; nucleotides not matched to a gene: 9. CDR3 length equals 13 residues. Written as DNA, the CDR3 is TGTGCCACTACTAGGACAGGGGGTCTCGAGCAGTACTTC. It is translated as CATTRTGGLEQYF.

This chain connects TRBV6-5 to TRBJ2-1; 14 bases agree with TRBD2. The CDR3 has 15 residues. In germline, CDR1 is MNHEY, CDR2 SVGAGI. J gave up 8 bases and V 5 bases, and 5 bases lay outside the gene matches. The CDR3 nucleotides read TGTGCCAGCAGTCGTGGGACTAGCGGGAGTCATGAGCAGTTCTTC. Its protein product is CASSRGTSGSHEQFF.

The genes are TRBV5-1 and TRBJ2-5; 14 bases match TRBD2. Trimming cost V 7 bases and J 2 bases; bases outside gene matches: 10. The germline V gene has CDR1 SGHRS and CDR2 YFSETQ. The length of the CDR3 is 17 residues. The chain's CDR3 is CASSRLAGGPGQETQYF. The CDR3 DNA reads as TGCGCCAGCTCCCGACTAGCGGGAGGGCCGGGTCAAGAGACCCAGTACTTC.

The V call is TRBV27, the J call TRBJ1-1, with TRBD1 matching over 7 bases. Germline V lookup: CDR1 MNHEY, CDR2 SMNVEV (reference sequence). The length of the CDR3 is 13 residues. With V trimmed by 2 bases and J by 4 bases, 1 base remained unmatched. The CDR3, as DNA: TGTGCCAGCAGTTTACCAGGGGGCACTGAAGCTTTCTTT. Residues: CASSLPGGTEAFF.

V is TRBV5-1 and J is TRBJ1-6; D is perhaps TRBD1 (5 bases). Trimming stripped 0 bases from V and 13 bases from J, with 17 bases between. The CDR3 spans 15 residues. Looked up from germline, CDR1 is SGHRS and CDR2 is YFSETQ. The CDR3 here is CASSLGGPTSNPLHF. CDR3 in DNA: TGCGCCAGCAGCTTGGGGGGCCCAACGTCCAATCCCCTCCACTTT.

The rearrangement joins TRBV30 to TRBJ1-2; D gene ambiguous. Trimming took 2 bases from V and 8 from J, leaving 12 bases between them. Germline V lookup: CDR1 GTSNPN, CDR2 SVGIG (reference sequence). The CDR3 spans 12 residues. This chain's CDR3 is CAWSFGVSGYTF. The DNA of the CDR3 is TGTGCCTGGAGTTTCGGGGTGTCAGGCTACACCTTC.

The chain joins TRBV7-3 to TRBJ1-2; no clear D. The CDR3 extends over 15 amino acids. Germline assignment: CDR1 SGHTA and CDR2 FQGTGA. V was pared by 5 bases and J by 6 bases, with 19 bases between. The DNA of the CDR3 is TGTGCCAGCAGCCCGGGTACAAAGATGATCAATGGCTACACCTTC. Translated, it gives CASSPGTKMINGYTF.

V and J are TRBV29-1 and TRBJ2-3; TRBD2 aligns across 12 bases. The V gene's germline CDR1 is SQVTM and CDR2 ANQGSEA. The length of the CDR3 is 15 residues. Unmatched junction bases numbered 7, after V lost 5 bases and J lost 4 bases. The CDR3 is CSVLGLAGSPDTQYF. CDR3 nucleotide sequence: TGCAGCGTTCTTGGACTAGCGGGATCCCCAGATACGCAGTATTTT.

V usage is TRBV29-1 and J usage is TRBJ2-5, with 9 bases that match TRBD1. The CDR3 extends over 12 amino acids. J was trimmed by 4 bases and V by 4 bases; bases with no gene match: 1. Germline CDR1 is SQVTM and CDR2 is ANQGSEA. The DNA of the CDR3 is TGCAGCGTTGCGGGACAGGGAGAGACCCAGTACTTC. Amino acids: CSVAGQGETQYF. Together with reference TRBV29-1 and TRBJ2-5, the CDR3 gives the full variable domain: SAVISQKPSRDICQRGTSLTIQCQVDSQVTMMFWYRQQPGQSLTLIATANQGSEATYESGFVIDKFPISRPNLTFSTLTVSNMSPEDSSIYLCSVAGQGETQYFGPGTRLLVL.

The rearrangement joins TRBV11-2 to TRBJ1-4; the match to TRBD1 covers 8 bases. Germline assignment: CDR1 SGHAT and CDR2 FQNNGV. The trim removed 2 bases at V and 3 bases at J, leaving 2 bases unmatched. The CDR3 sequence is 15 residues long. In nucleotides, the CDR3 is TGTGCCAGCAGCTTACAGGGGGCTCCTAATGAAAAACTGTTTTTT. Its translation is CASSLQGAPNEKLFF.

The V gene is TRBV19, the J gene TRBJ2-5, with D possibly matching TRBD1 (5 bases). V lost 7 bases and J lost 2, with 11 bases in between. The CDR3 has 13 amino acids. Germline V gene sequence: CDR1 LNHDA, CDR2 SQIVND (reference sequence). CDR3 nucleotides: TGTGCCAGTACCAATCAGGGTCAAGAGACCCAGTACTTC. Its translation: CASTNQGQETQYF.

The chain employs TRBV6-5 and TRBJ2-7, with D perhaps TRBD1 (5 bases). This CDR3 is built from 15 residues. V was cut by 10 bases and J by 4 bases, with 23 bases left in between. Per the germline V gene, CDR1 is MNHEY and CDR2 is SVGAGI. The DNA of the CDR3 is TGTGCCACAGGGCCCAGGGCTGCCCACCTTTACGAGCAGTACTTC. Its translation is CATGPRAAHLYEQYF.

The V call is TRBV30, the J call TRBJ2-7; 9 nucleotides agree with TRBD1. The J segment lost 0 bases and the V segment lost 5 bases, leaving 5 bases of the junction unmatched. Germline assignment: CDR1 GTSNPN and CDR2 SVGIG (reference sequence). CDR3 length: 14 residues. DNA for the CDR3: TGTGCCTGGGAACAGGGGGCGCACTCCTACGAGCAGTACTTC. Translating gives CAWEQGAHSYEQYF. Filled out from reference TRBV30 and TRBJ2-7, the complete variable domain reads SQTIHQWPATLVQPVGSPLSLECTVEGTSNPNLYWYRQAAGRGLQLLFYSVGIGQISSEVPQNLSASRPQDRQFILSSKKLLLSDSGFYLCAWEQGAHSYEQYFGPGTRLTVT.

The chain couples TRBV12-3 or TRBV12-4 to TRBJ2-7; no clear D gene. The CDR3 runs 13 residues. The V end was cut by 1 base, the J end by 5 bases, with 9 bases between. In DNA form, the CDR3 reads TGTGCCAGCAGTTTAGGTCAGGAAAACGAGCAGTACTTC. It translates to CASSLGQENEQYF.

This clone was picked up one time. Other DNA sequences from this sample encode an identical CDR3 as well. The chain recombines TRBV5-1 with TRBJ2-7, with a weak D call TRBD1 (6 bases). CDR3 length: 13 amino acids. With 0 bases removed from V and 3 bases from J, the gap between germline ends came to 7 bases. CDR1 is SGHRS and CDR2 is YFSETQ in the germline V gene. The CDR3 DNA sequence: TGCGCCAGCAGCTTGGTAGGGGGCTACGAGCAGTACTTC. Translation: CASSLVGGYEQYF.

The chain employs TRBV27 and TRBJ2-3; 8 bases line up with TRBD1. Trimming cost V 8 bases and J 3 bases; bases outside gene matches: 4. Per germline, CDR1 MNHEY and CDR2 SMNVEV (reference sequence). CDR3 length: 13 residues. The CDR3 reads CASVRQGTDTQYF. The DNA of the CDR3 is TGTGCCAGCGTAAGACAGGGGACAGATACGCAGTATTTT.

V and J are TRBV3-1 (or the pseudogene TRBV3-2) and TRBJ1-1, with 8 bases fitting TRBD1. J lost 1 base, V lost 3 bases, and 1 base had no gene match. CDR3 length: 14 residues. Germline CDR1 reads LGHDT; CDR2 reads YNNKEL (reference sequence). CDR3 sequence (DNA): TGTGCCAGCAGCCACACAGGGGGGAACACTGAAGCTTTCTTT. It yields the protein CASSHTGGNTEAFF.

This rearrangement joins TRBV4-1 to TRBJ2-3; 13 bases line up with TRBD2. The germline CDR1 and CDR2 sequences are MGHRA and YSYEKL. The CDR3 runs 16 residues. V shed 4 bases and J 3 bases; nucleotides not matched to a gene: 4. CDR3 in amino acids: CASSPAGLAGTDTQYF. The CDR3 coding sequence is TGCGCCAGCAGCCCCGCGGGACTAGCGGGAACAGATACGCAGTATTTT.

The chain recombines TRBV10-3 with TRBJ1-5; maybe TRBD1 (6 bases). The CDR3 totals 17 residues. Per the germline V gene, CDR1 is ENHRY and CDR2 is SYGVKD. Trimming stripped 0 bases from V and 6 bases from J, with 18 bases between. In nucleotides, the CDR3 is TGTGCCATCAGTGAGTCCATACCGGGACAAGGCAGTCAGCCCCAGCATTTT. Translated, it gives CAISESIPGQGSQPQHF.